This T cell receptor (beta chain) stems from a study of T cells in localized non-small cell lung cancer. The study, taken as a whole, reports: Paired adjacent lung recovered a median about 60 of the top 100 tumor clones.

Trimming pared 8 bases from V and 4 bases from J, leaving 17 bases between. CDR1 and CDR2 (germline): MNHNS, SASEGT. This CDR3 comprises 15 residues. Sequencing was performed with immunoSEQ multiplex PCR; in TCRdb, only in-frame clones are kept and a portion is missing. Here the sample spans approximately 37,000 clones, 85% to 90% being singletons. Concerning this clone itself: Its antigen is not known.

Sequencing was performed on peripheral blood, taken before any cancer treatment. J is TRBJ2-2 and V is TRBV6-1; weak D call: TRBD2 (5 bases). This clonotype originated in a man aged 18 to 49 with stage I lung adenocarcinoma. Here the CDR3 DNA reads TGTGCCAGCCGCCCGGGATCAAGGAGCACCGGGGAGCTGTTTTTT. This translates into CASRPGSRSTGELFF.